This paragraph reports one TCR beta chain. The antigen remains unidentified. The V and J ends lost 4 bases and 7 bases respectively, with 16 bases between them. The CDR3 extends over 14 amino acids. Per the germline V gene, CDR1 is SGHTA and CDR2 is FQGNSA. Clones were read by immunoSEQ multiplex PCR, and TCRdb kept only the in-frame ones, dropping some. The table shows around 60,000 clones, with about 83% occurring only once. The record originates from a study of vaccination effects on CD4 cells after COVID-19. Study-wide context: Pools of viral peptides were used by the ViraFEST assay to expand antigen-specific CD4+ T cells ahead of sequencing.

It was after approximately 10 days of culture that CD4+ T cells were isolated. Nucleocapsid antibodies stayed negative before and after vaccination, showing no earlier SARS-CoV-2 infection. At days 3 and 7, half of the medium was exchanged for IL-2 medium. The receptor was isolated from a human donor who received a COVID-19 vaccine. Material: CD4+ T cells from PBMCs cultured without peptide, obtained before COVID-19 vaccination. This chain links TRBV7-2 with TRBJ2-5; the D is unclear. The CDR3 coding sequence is TGTGCCAGCAGCTCCGGAATAGTTTCGGGGACCCAGTACTTC. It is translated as CASSSGIVSGTQYF.